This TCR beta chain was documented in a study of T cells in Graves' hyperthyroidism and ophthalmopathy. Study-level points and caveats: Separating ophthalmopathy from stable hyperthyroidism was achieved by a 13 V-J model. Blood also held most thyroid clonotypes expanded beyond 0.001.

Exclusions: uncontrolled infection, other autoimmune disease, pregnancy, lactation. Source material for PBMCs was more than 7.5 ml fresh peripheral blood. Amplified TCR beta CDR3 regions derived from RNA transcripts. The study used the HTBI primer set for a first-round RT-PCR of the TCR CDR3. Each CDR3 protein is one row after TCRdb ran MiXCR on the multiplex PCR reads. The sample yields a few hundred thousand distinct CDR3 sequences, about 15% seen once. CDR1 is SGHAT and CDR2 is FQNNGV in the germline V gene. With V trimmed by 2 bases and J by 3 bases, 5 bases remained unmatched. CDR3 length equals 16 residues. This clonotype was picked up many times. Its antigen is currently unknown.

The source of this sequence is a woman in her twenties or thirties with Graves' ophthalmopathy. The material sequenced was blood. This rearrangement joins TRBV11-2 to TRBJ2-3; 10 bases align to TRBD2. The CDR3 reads CASSLLAGVGTDTQYF. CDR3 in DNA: TGTGCCAGCAGCTTACTAGCGGGAGTGGGTACAGATACGCAGTATTTT.